Detailed here is one T cell receptor beta chain. Its binding antigen is unknown. One base away there is no much larger clone; base qualities are not given. From the germline V gene, CDR1 is SGHTA and CDR2 is FQGNSA. Reading from cysteine to phenylalanine, the CDR3 counts 15 amino acids. Solely the CDR3 DNA is kept, with 45 bases framed from the first base. V and J are trimmed by 5 bases and 9 bases, and the gene matches miss 13 bases of the junction. The method was 5' RACE. Sequencing was performed on an Illumina HiSeq 2500. The second PCR ran for about 6 to 12 cycles and used a J-beta primer mix along with a sample-barcoded 5' primer. A template-switch 5' adaptor carrying 12 random nucleotides introduced a unique molecular identifier onto each TCR beta cDNA molecule. Each sample yielded at least 2.5 million CDR3-containing paired-end reads. First-strand cDNA synthesis was performed from all RNA using the Mint cDNA synthesis kit, with priming by a TRBC-specific oligonucleotide. Following uracil-DNA glycosylase treatment, all cDNA underwent a first 18-cycle PCR with the universal primers M1SS and BC2_uni_R. The authors' pipeline ran thus. For normalization, 1 million high-quality reads were randomly selected from each sample, with every read carrying a distinct molecular identifier. Instead of being binned into consensus sequences, reads that shared molecular identifiers were thrown out. MiTCR, run with a Q25 quality threshold and the strictest error-elimination algorithm, handled CDR3 identification, clonotype clustering and error correction. Lower-bound total TCR beta diversity was estimated with a nonparametric unseen species model using Euler transformation. TCRdb cleaned the public reads at Q25 with fastp, built clones with MiXCR and kept in-frame beta chains. Each entry merges the rows of one CDR3 protein and shows their most common DNA and genes. It is TCRdb's table, rather than the study itself, that gives the V and J calls and clone size. This sample lists hundreds of thousands of distinct CDR3 sequences; about 56% were detected once. Roughly 24% of the sample goes to the ten largest clones.

These data are taken from a study of blood T cells in healthy people across ages (dated by TCRdb to between 2014 and 2016). For the wider study: In model experiments, template switching captured about one uniquely barcoded TCR beta cDNA molecule for every two T cells. To avoid experimental bias, donors of different ages were distributed randomly across sequencing lanes. The donors were split into four age groups: young (average 16 years), middle-aged (about 40), aged (about 56) and long-lived (approximately 80). Using the same blood draw, the study looked at two additional independent replicas of 1 million unique cDNA reads for two donors, one aged 18 to 29 and the other aged 80 or older. The study measured age-related changes in TCR beta repertoire diversity using deep sequencing normalized with unique cDNA molecular identifiers. Study-level results and caveats: Since profiling was done on bulk unsorted PBMCs, naive and antigen-experienced compartments could not be conclusively compared. Compared with the aged group, the long-lived group had more naive CD4+ T cells, fewer expanded clones and increased TCR diversity, suggesting age selection. Estimates of total diversity from one million sequenced T cells were regarded as lower bounds and underestimates. The percentage of naive T cells measured by flow cytometry correlated strongly with observed TCR beta diversity. Because donor CMV infection status was unknown, age-related changes in expanded clonotypes were potentially confounded. As age increased, observed TCR beta diversity per million T cells dropped in a roughly linear way, and a significant reduction was already evident by age 40.

Systemically healthy Caucasian individuals from Russia, around 38 in total and aged about 6 to 100 years, were included as donors. Roughly 9 milliliters of peripheral blood were drawn from each donor into EDTA-treated Vacutainer tubes. PBMCs were isolated by Ficoll-Paque density-gradient centrifugation, with at least 7 million obtained per sample. Trizol reagent was used to extract total RNA from PBMCs, with at least 5 micrograms per sample. For every donor, flow cytometry on a PBMC aliquot measured the percentage of naive CD45RAhigh/CD27high T cells. This TCR derives from a middle-aged man in good health. Source material: blood. The rearrangement joined TRBV7-2 to TRBJ1-2, with 9 bases in between that match TRBD1. The nucleotides are TGTGCCAGCAGCCGCGACCGGACAGGGGATGATAGCTACACCTTC. Translated, it gives CASSRDRTGDDSYTF.